The entry below describes one TCR beta chain. In the original processing: Reference gene primer amplification gave estimated nucleated cell counts. Measured with immunoSEQ multiplex PCR; TCRdb has only the in-frame clones, and not every one. The DNA was the basis for D and trimming; V, J and clone size are from that table. The data show approximately 200,000 clones, more than 70% seen once. Enrolled through a virtual design, the participants were between roughly 18 and 90 years of age and came from around 25 US areas. Cohort allocation depended upon clinical history that participants reported. This sample is drawn from a study of blood T cell repertoires in COVID-19. Looking at the study overall: PBMCs, B-cell-depleted T cells, or T cells provided the cDNA or gDNA that made up the material.

The V and J ends lost 4 bases and 1 base respectively, with 17 bases between them. Germline V CDR1 and CDR2: SGHRS, YFSETQ. The CDR3 consists of 16 residues. This sequence was found in a woman in her 40s with acute COVID-19. Sequencing was performed on PBMCs or T cells enriched from blood (not recorded which). The chain has TRBV5-1 and TRBJ1-1, with D perhaps matching TRBD1 (6 bases). CDR3 region: CASSPKGGAGNTEAFF. The CDR3 DNA reads as TGCGCCAGCAGCCCCAAAGGGGGGGCTGGGAACACTGAAGCTTTCTTT.